The rows below give T cell receptor beta chains drawn from one sample of a study of blood T cell repertoires in COVID-19. Profiling relied on immunoSEQ multiplex PCR, and the TCRdb table lists in-frame clones only, not all of them. The profile shows around 310,000 clones, around 90% of them singletons. The source material was peripheral blood. The receptors originated from a woman aged 25 to 39 with COVID-19, enrolled during active disease. Each CDR3 is given with its conserved first and last residue. A D gene is named only where the DNA matches it firmly. Only part of the rows carry a size: once, few, many, or a class if the clone is expanded.

d_call: TRBD2
v_call: TRBV6-4
clone_size: few
j_call: TRBJ2-2
cdr3_aa: CASSDGRATGELFF
cdr3_nt: TGTGCCAGCAGTGACGGGAGGGCCACCGGGGAGCTGTTTTTT

d_call: NA
v_call: TRBV6-2/TRBV6-3
clone_size: few
j_call: TRBJ1-2
cdr3_aa: CASSSGQHNYGYTF
cdr3_nt: TGTGCCAGCAGTTCAGGACAGCATAACTATGGCTACACCTTC

d_call: NA
v_call: TRBV27
clone_size: NA
j_call: TRBJ2-5
cdr3_aa: CASSPGLYQETQYF
cdr3_nt: TGTGCCAGTAGCCCCGGACTGTACCAAGAGACCCAGTACTTC

d_call: TRBD2
v_call: TRBV3-1/TRBV3-2
clone_size: once
j_call: TRBJ2-5
cdr3_aa: CASSQEGVLAGAETQYF
cdr3_nt: TGTGCCAGCAGCCAAGAGGGGGTCCTAGCGGGAGCGGAGACCCAGTACTTC

d_call: NA
v_call: TRBV3-1/TRBV3-2
clone_size: NA
j_call: TRBJ2-2
cdr3_aa: CASSQGLPGSRLFF
cdr3_nt: TGTGCCAGCAGCCAGGGACTGCCTGGATCACGGCTGTTTTTT

d_call: NA
v_call: TRBV2
clone_size: NA
j_call: TRBJ2-4
cdr3_aa: CASSEGVLGKNIQYF
cdr3_nt: TGTGCCAGCAGTGAAGGCGTCCTAGGCAAAAACATTCAGTACTTC

d_call: TRBD1
v_call: TRBV7-8
clone_size: once
j_call: TRBJ1-5
cdr3_aa: CASSSVDRVRASNQPQHF
cdr3_nt: TGTGCCAGCAGCTCCGTCGACAGGGTAAGAGCTAGCAATCAGCCCCAGCATTTT

d_call: TRBD2
v_call: TRBV19
clone_size: NA
j_call: TRBJ2-1
cdr3_aa: CASSRTSGSPYNEQFF
cdr3_nt: TGTGCCAGTAGTCGGACTAGCGGGAGTCCCTACAATGAGCAGTTCTTC

d_call: TRBD2
v_call: TRBV28
clone_size: NA
j_call: TRBJ2-1
cdr3_aa: CASLPSGSSYNEQFF
cdr3_nt: TGTGCCAGCTTGCCTAGCGGGAGCTCCTACAATGAGCAGTTCTTC

d_call: TRBD1
v_call: TRBV28
clone_size: NA
j_call: TRBJ2-7
cdr3_aa: CASAYRGFSDEQYF
cdr3_nt: TGTGCCAGCGCGTACAGGGGGTTCTCTGACGAGCAGTACTTC

d_call: TRBD2
v_call: TRBV4-1
clone_size: NA
j_call: TRBJ2-1
cdr3_aa: CASSSPGLAGVRYNEQFF
cdr3_nt: TGCGCCAGCAGCTCGCCGGGACTAGCGGGAGTTCGGTACAATGAGCAGTTCTTC

d_call: NA
v_call: TRBV28
clone_size: NA
j_call: TRBJ1-4
cdr3_aa: CASSFRQNQDEKLFF
cdr3_nt: TGTGCCAGCAGTTTTCGACAGAACCAGGATGAAAAACTGTTTTTT

d_call: TRBD2
v_call: TRBV27
clone_size: NA
j_call: TRBJ2-7
cdr3_aa: CASTPRGSGTPSYEQYF
cdr3_nt: TGTGCCAGCACCCCCCGGGGTAGCGGGACCCCTTCCTACGAGCAGTACTTC

d_call: TRBD2
v_call: TRBV2
clone_size: NA
j_call: TRBJ2-1
cdr3_aa: CASSESLAGGPLEQFF
cdr3_nt: TGTGCCAGCAGTGAATCCCTTGCGGGAGGGCCTCTTGAGCAGTTCTTC

d_call: NA
v_call: TRBV29-1
clone_size: NA
j_call: TRBJ1-4
cdr3_aa: CSGRRDATNEKLFF
cdr3_nt: TGCAGCGGGCGGAGGGACGCAACTAATGAAAAACTGTTTTTT

d_call: TRBD2
v_call: TRBV7-2
clone_size: NA
j_call: TRBJ2-1
cdr3_aa: CASSLGLAMSNEQFF
cdr3_nt: TGTGCCAGCAGCTTAGGACTAGCAATGAGTAATGAGCAGTTCTTC

d_call: TRBD1
v_call: TRBV9
clone_size: NA
j_call: TRBJ1-2
cdr3_aa: CASSETGTGAGGYTF
cdr3_nt: TGTGCCAGCAGCGAGACCGGGACAGGGGCGGGAGGCTACACCTTC

d_call: TRBD2
v_call: TRBV29-1
clone_size: NA
j_call: TRBJ2-7
cdr3_aa: CSVGLAAEQYF
cdr3_nt: TGCAGCGTTGGACTAGCCGCCGAGCAGTACTTC

d_call: NA
v_call: TRBV7-2
clone_size: once
j_call: TRBJ2-7
cdr3_aa: CASSRRGGEQYF
cdr3_nt: TGTGCCAGCAGCCGAAGGGGTGGCGAGCAGTACTTC

d_call: NA
v_call: TRBV19
clone_size: NA
j_call: TRBJ1-1
cdr3_aa: CASSITVNTEAFF
cdr3_nt: TGTGCCAGTAGTATCACAGTAAACACTGAAGCTTTCTTT

d_call: TRBD1
v_call: TRBV23-1
clone_size: once
j_call: TRBJ1-2
cdr3_aa: CASSQGWDSNYGYTF
cdr3_nt: TGCGCCAGCAGTCAAGGCTGGGACAGTAACTATGGCTACACCTTC

d_call: NA
v_call: TRBV7-9
clone_size: few
j_call: TRBJ2-7
cdr3_aa: CASSGAYEQYF
cdr3_nt: TGTGCCAGCAGCGGGGCTTACGAGCAGTACTTC